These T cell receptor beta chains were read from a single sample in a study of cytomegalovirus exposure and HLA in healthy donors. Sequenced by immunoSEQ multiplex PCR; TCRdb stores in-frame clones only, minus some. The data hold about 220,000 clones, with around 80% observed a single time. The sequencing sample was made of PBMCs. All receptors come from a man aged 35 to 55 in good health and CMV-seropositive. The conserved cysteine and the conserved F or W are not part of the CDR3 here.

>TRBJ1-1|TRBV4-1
ASSQQGFQGANTEAF
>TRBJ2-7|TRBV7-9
ASSPSRGGEQY
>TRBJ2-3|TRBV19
ASNLAGVADTQY
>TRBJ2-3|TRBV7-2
ASSLPPSYTQY
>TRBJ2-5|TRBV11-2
ASSFGSGREIYQETQY
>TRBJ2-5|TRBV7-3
ASSRTGTDSTQY
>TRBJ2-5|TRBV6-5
ASSKTGGEETQY
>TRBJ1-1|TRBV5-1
ASSLMEGRNTEAF
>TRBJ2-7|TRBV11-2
ASSLSDEQY
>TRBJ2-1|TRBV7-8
ASSSHAQTVNEQF
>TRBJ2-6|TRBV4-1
ASSPLGVLGSGANVLT
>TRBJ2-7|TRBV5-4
ASSQGYEQY
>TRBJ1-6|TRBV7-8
ASSLNRESLH
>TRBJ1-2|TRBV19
ASSIGQTNYGYT
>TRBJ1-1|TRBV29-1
SAALTGAGNTEAF
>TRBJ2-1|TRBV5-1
ASSSWLAGSYNEQF
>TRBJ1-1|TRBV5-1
ASSINGGQGFTEAF
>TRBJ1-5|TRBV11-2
ASSLRDRGNQPQH
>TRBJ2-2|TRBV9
ASSTGRGTGELF
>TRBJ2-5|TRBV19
ASKKREARGTQY
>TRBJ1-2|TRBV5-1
ASSLAGDPNYGYT
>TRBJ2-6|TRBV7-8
ASSHGGSGANVLT
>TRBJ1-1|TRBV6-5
ASSFTSTGNRAEAF
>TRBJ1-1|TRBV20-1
SARGTGEAF
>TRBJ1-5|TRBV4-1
ASSQAAGGQGNQPQH